The 15 T cell receptor beta chains presented below share a single source sample, sequenced in a study of esophageal squamous cell carcinoma under preoperative chemotherapy. MiXCR was run by TCRdb on the PCR reads, yielding one entry per CDR3 protein. The data contain some 30,000 distinct CDR3 sequences, under 60% of them singletons. Sample time point: before preoperative PTX-NDP chemotherapy. This material was acquired from a patient given preoperative chemotherapy. Receptors were obtained from a human donor with esophageal squamous cell carcinoma. The donor label of this sample is uncertain.

As regards this clonotype: A read error is possible here, since a much larger clone lies one base away. The J gene is TRBJ2-1, the V gene TRBV6-1; 9 nucleotides line up with TRBD2. Germline assignment: CDR1 MNHNS and CDR2 SASEGT. This CDR3 is built from 15 residues. The CDR3 DNA reads as TGTGCCAGCAGTGAGGCGGGAGGGCCGCTGAGTGAGCGGTTCTTC. This translates into CASSEAGGPLSERFF.

Ten or more counts support this clonotype. The chain is built from TRBV6-1 and TRBJ2-1; D perhaps matches TRBD2 (5 bases). This CDR3 region has 11 residues. Germline V gene lookup returns CDR1 MNHNS and CDR2 SASEGT. V was shortened by 5 bases and J by 10 bases, with 9 bases between the two germline ends. This chain's CDR3 is CASSPSSEQFF. For the CDR3, the DNA is TGTGCCAGCAGTCCGTCTAGCGAGCAGTTCTTC.

This clonotype has a count of ten or more. A much larger clone lies one base from this, so it may be a read error. V and J are TRBV10-2 and TRBJ2-1; D is undetermined. Trimming pared 6 bases from V and 10 bases from J, leaving 16 bases between. Germline CDR1 is WSHSY and CDR2 is SAAADI. The CDR3 runs to 13 residues. The CDR3 nucleotides are TGCGCCAGCAGCCTAGGGCTAGTCTACGAGCAGTTCTTC. It is translated as CASSLGLVYEQFF.

The CDR3 sequence: CASSAGPAGRDQETQYF. CDR3 nucleotide sequence: TGTGCCAGCAGCGCGGGACCCGCGGGCCGTGACCAAGAGACTCAGTACTTC. The chain carries TRBV7-3 and TRBJ2-4, with TRBD2 as a possible D gene (6 bases). This CDR3 is 17 amino acids long. In germline, CDR1 is SGHTA, CDR2 FQGTGA. V was clipped by 5 bases and J by 12 bases, with 29 bases between them.

Regarding this clonotype: The junction shows a germline mismatch at one end, possibly a read error. The J gene is TRBJ2-3, the V gene TRBV7-2; the match to TRBD2 covers 7 bases. The germline V gene has CDR1 SGHTA and CDR2 FQGNSA. The CDR3 covers 15 residues. The CDR3 bases are TGTGGCCGCGGCTCGGGGCTGAGCGGGAAGAACACGCAGTATTTC. Encoded protein: CGRGSGLSGKNTQYF.

CDR3 nucleotides: TGTGCCAGCAGGGGGCTGGGACCCAAAAACACGCAGTATTTT. Residues: CASRGLGPKNTQYF. V usage is TRBV7-2 and J usage is TRBJ2-4; D tentatively fits TRBD1 or TRBD2 (5 bases each). The DNA end is more similar to TRBJ2-3, so the J call may be wrong. Germline values: CDR1 SGHTA, CDR2 FQGNSA. The CDR3 is 14 amino acids.

This clonotype was picked up a small number of times. V gene TRBV6-1 combines with J gene TRBJ1-2; TRBD1 might be the D (5 bases). V gave up 6 bases and J gave up 8 bases, with 13 bases separating them. Per germline, CDR1 MNHNS and CDR2 SASEGT. This CDR3 has 12 amino acids. CDR3 sequence reads: CASRSRGTGYTF. The CDR3 coding sequence is TGTGCCAGCAGATCGAGAGGGACGGGCTACACCTTC.

The V and J genes are TRBV24-1 and TRBJ2-3; D call uncertain. Trimming stripped 4 bases from V and 3 bases from J, with 7 bases between. CDR1 and CDR2 (germline): KGHDR, SFDVKD. The CDR3 runs to 13 residues. CDR3 protein: CATSEPGTDTQYF. The CDR3 DNA is TGTGCCACCAGTGAGCCCGGAACAGATACGCAGTATTTT.

The chain couples TRBV7-6 to TRBJ2-5, with D possibly being TRBD2 (7 bases). The germline V and J ends were trimmed by 10 bases and 0 bases, with 18 bases remaining between them. The CDR3 consists of 15 residues. CDR1 and CDR2 (germline): SGHVS, FNYEAQ. The DNA for the CDR3 is TGTGCCACGGGGTTGGGGGGGGCCGACCAAGAGACCCAGTACTTC. Protein product: CATGLGGADQETQYF.

Note on this clonotype: Germline and junction disagree at one end, which may indicate a read error. This sequence joins TRBV7-8 and TRBJ2-2; maybe TRBD2 (5 bases). CDR1 and CDR2 from the germline V gene are SGHVS and FQNEAQ. The CDR3 is made up of 15 amino acids. The DNA of the CDR3 is TGTGCCAGCACCCGTCGGGGTGGGAGCACCGGTGCGCTGTATTTT. The encoded protein is CASTRRGGSTGALYF.

The V and J genes are TRBV7-6 and TRBJ2-3; D perhaps matches TRBD2 (6 bases). Germline CDR1 SGHVS, CDR2 FNYEAQ. The CDR3 loop spans 14 amino acids. The germline V and J ends were trimmed by 6 bases and 12 bases, with 22 bases remaining between them. In DNA, the CDR3 is TGTGCCAGCAGGGGAGCGGGTTACAAAAATATTCAGTATTTT. Translation: CASRGAGYKNIQYF.

This clonotype was detected only once. This chain links TRBV7-2 with TRBJ2-3; 8 bases fit TRBD1. The J call is in doubt because the DNA end fits TRBJ2-7 better. The germline CDR1 and CDR2 sequences are SGHTA and FQGNSA. The CDR3 length is 14 residues. The CDR3 region is CAGRGRRHPDTQYF. In DNA form, the CDR3 reads TGTGCGGGCAGGGGGCGCCGTCACCCAGATACGCAGTACTTC.

The rearrangement joins TRBV27 to TRBJ2-3; D possibly corresponds to TRBD2 (5 bases). Between the trimmed V and J ends, which lost 1 base and 0 bases, there was a span of 20 bases. CDR3 size: 19 residues. Germline CDR1 reads MNHEY; CDR2 reads SMNVEV (reference sequence). CDR3 sequence: CASSLYPGLTATSTDTQYF. In DNA form, the CDR3 reads TGTGCCAGCAGTTTATATCCAGGACTGACCGCCACTAGCACAGATACGCAGTATTTT.

This clonotype was seen repeatedly, ten times or more. This chain joins TRBV12-3 or TRBV12-4 and TRBJ2-2; D might be TRBD1 (5 bases). This CDR3 has 14 residues. V lost 5 bases, J lost 4 bases, and 11 bases lay in between. This chain's CDR3 is CASSPQTVTGELFF. The DNA for the CDR3 is TGTGCCAGCAGTCCTCAGACAGTCACCGGGGAGCTGTTTTTT.

This clonotype was detected ten times or more. The chain carries TRBV7-6 and TRBJ2-1; 10 bases agree with TRBD2. The V segment lost 1 base and the J segment 6 bases; nucleotides outside the gene matches: 0. Germline loops: CDR1 SGHVS, CDR2 FNYEAQ. This CDR3 has 14 residues. CDR3 DNA: TGTGCCAGCAGCTTAGGGACTAGCGGCAATGAGCAGTTCTTC. This sequence encodes CASSLGTSGNEQFF.